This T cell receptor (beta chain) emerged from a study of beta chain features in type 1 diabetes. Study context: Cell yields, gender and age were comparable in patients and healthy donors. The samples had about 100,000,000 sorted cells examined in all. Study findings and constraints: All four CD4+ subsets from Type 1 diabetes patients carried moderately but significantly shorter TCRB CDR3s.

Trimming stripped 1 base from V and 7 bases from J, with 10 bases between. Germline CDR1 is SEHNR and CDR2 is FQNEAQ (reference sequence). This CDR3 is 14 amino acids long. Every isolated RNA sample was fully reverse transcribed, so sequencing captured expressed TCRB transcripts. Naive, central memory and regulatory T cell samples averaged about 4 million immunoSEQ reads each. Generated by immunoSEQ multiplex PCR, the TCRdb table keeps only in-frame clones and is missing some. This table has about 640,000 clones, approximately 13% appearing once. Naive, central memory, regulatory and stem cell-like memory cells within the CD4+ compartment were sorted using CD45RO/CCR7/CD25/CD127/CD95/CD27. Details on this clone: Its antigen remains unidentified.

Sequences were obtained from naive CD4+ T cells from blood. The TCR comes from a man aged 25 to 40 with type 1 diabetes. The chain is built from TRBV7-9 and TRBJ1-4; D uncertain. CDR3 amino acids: CASSLDGGSEKLFF. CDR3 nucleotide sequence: TGTGCCAGCAGCTTAGATGGAGGTAGTGAAAAACTGTTTTTT.